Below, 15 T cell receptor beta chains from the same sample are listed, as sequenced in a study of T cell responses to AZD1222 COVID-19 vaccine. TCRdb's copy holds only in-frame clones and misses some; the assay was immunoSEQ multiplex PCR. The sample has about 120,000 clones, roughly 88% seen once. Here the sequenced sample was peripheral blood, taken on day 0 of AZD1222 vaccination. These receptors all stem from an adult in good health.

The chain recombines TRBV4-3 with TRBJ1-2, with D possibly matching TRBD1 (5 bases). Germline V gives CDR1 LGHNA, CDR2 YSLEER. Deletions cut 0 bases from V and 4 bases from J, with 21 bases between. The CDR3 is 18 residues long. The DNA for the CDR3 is TGCGCCAGCAGCCAAGATCGAGCAGGGCTTCGGGGTGCCTATGGCTACACCTTC. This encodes CASSQDRAGLRGAYGYTF.

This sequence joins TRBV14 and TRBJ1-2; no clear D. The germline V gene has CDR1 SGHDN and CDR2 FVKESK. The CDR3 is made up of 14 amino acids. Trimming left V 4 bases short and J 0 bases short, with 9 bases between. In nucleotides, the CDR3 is TGTGCCAGCAGCCGAATGATTACTAACTATGGCTACACCTTC. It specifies CASSRMITNYGYTF.

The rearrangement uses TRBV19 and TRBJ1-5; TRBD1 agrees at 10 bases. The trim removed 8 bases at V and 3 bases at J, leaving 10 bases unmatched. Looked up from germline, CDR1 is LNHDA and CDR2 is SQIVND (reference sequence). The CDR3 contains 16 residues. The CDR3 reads CASRPRGQGDNQPQHF. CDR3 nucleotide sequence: TGTGCCAGTCGACCTAGAGGACAGGGGGACAATCAGCCCCAGCATTTT.

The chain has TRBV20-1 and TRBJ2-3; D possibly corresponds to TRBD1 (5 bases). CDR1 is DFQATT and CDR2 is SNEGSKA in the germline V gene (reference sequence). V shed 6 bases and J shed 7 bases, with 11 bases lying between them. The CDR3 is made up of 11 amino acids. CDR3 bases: TGCAGTGCCCGGACACCCTATACGCAGTATTTT. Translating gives CSARTPYTQYF.

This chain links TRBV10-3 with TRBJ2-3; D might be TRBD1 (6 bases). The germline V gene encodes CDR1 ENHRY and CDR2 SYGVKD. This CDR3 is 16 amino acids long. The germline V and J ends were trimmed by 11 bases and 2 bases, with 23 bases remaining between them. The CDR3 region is CAVSALSDSYTDTQYF. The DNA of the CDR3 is TGTGCCGTTTCAGCCCTGTCGGACAGCTACACAGATACGCAGTATTTT.

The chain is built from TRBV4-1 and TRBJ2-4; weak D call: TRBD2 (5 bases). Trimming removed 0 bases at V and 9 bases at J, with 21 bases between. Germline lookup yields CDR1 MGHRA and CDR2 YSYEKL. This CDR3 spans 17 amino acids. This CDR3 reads CASSQDSVTTAFAIQYF. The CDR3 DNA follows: TGCGCCAGCAGCCAAGATAGTGTGACTACGGCCTTTGCCATTCAGTACTTC.

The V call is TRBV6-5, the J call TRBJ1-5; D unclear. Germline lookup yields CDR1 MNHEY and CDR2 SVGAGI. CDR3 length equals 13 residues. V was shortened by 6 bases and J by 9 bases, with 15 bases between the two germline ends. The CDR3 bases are TGTGCCAGCAGCGAGTACGAGAGGGCGCCCCAGCATTTT. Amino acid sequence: CASSEYERAPQHF.

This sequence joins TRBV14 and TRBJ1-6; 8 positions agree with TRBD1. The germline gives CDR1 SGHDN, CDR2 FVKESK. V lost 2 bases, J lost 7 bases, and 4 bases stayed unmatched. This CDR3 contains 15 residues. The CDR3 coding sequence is TGTGCCAGCAGCCAACGGACAGGGAGAAATTCACCCCTCCACTTT. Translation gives CASSQRTGRNSPLHF.

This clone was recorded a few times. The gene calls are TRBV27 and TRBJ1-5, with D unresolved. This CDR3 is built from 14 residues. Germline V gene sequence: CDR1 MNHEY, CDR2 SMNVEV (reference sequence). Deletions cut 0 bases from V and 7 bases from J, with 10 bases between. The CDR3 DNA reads TGTGCCAGCAGTTTATCAATGATGCGGCAGCCCCAGCATTTT. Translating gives CASSLSMMRQPQHF.

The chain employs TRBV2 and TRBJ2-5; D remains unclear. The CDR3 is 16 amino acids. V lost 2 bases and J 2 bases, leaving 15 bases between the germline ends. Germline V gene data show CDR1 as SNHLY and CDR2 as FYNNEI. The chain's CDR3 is CASSELSLRKQETQYF. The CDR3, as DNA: TGTGCCAGCAGTGAATTAAGCCTACGAAAACAAGAGACCCAGTACTTC.

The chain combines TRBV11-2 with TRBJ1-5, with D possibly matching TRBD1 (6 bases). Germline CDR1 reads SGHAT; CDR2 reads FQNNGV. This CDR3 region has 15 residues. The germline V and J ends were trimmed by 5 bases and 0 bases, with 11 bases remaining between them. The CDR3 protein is CASSNGQSSNQPQHF. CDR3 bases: TGTGCCAGCAGCAACGGACAGTCTAGCAATCAGCCCCAGCATTTT.

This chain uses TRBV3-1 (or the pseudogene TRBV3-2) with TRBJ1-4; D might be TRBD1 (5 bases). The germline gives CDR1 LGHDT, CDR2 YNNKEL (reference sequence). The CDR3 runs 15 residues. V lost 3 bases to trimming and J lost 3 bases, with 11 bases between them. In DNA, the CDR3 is TGTGCCAGCAGCCAGGAACAGGTCGCTAATGAAAAACTGTTTTTT. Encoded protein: CASSQEQVANEKLFF.

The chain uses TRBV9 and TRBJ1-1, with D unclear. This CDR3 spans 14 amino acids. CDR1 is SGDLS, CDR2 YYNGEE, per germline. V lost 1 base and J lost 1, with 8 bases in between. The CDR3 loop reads CASSVKPGNTEAFF. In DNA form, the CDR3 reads TGTGCCAGCAGCGTAAAGCCGGGGAACACTGAAGCTTTCTTT.

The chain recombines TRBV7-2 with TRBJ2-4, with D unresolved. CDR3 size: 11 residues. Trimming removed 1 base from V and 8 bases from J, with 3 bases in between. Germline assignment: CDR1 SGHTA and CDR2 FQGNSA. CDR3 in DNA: TGTGCCAGCAGCTTAGGGTACATTCAGTACTTC. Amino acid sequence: CASSLGYIQYF.

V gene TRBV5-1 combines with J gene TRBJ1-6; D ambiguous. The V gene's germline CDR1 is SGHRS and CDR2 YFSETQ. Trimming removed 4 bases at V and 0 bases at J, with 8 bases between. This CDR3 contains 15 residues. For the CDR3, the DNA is TGCGCCAGCAGCCAGATAAGCTCCTATAATTCACCCCTCCACTTT. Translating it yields CASSQISSYNSPLHF.